One sample yielded the 26 T cell receptor beta chains listed below, sequenced in a study of regulatory T cells in long-lasting Graves disease. Time point denoted: newly diagnosed GD, antithyroid drugs for less than 3 months. Generation of the TCR library employed RNA extracted from PBMCs. For TCR beta, libraries came from iRepertoire HTBI primers and Arm-PCR of CDR3 regions. MiXCR, run by TCRdb on the multiplex PCR reads, gives a single entry per CDR3 protein. The profile shows about 530,000 distinct CDR3 sequences, around 16% of them singletons. The sample also formed part of further work on T cells in Graves' hyperthyroidism and ophthalmopathy.

This sample comprised peripheral blood mononuclear cells (PBMCs), obtained at new diagnosis, from a patient treated with antithyroid drugs. The receptor source for this set is a woman aged 40 to 65 with Graves disease.

V gene TRBV27 combines with J gene TRBJ2-5; the D call may be TRBD1 or TRBD2 (5 bases each). The V end lost 3 bases, the J end lost 1 base, and 18 bases lay between the germline ends. The CDR3 is 17 residues long. CDR1 and CDR2 (germline): MNHEY, SMNVEV (reference sequence). The CDR3 coding sequence is TGTGCCAGCAGTTTGGGACCCACTTTTGGGGCCCAAGAGACCCAGTACTTC. Protein: CASSLGPTFGAQETQYF.

V and J are TRBV28 and TRBJ2-7; 8 nucleotides agree with TRBD2. Germline trimming cut 2 bases from V and 1 base from J; bases unmatched to any gene: 10. CDR1 and CDR2 (germline): MDHEN, SYDVKM. This CDR3 spans 17 amino acids. The CDR3 loop is CASSLPSSGHNSYEQYF. In nucleotides, the CDR3 is TGTGCCAGCAGTTTACCGTCTAGCGGGCATAATTCCTACGAGCAGTACTTC.

This clonotype has at least ten counts. V gene TRBV6-1 combines with J gene TRBJ2-7, with D possibly matching TRBD2 (5 bases). The CDR3 loop spans 16 amino acids. Germline CDR1 MNHNS, CDR2 SASEGT. Between the trimmed V and J ends, which lost 6 bases and 0 bases, there was a span of 18 bases. CDR3 loop: CASSHSGRGSSYEQYF. The DNA of the CDR3 is TGTGCCAGCAGCCACTCTGGGAGAGGGAGCTCCTACGAGCAGTACTTC.

The chain links TRBV6-2 or TRBV6-3 to TRBJ2-5; no reliable D call. The germline V gene encodes CDR1 MNHEY and CDR2 SVGEGT. The ends were cut back, 4 bases at V and 7 bases at J, with 10 bases in the middle. This CDR3 is 12 amino acids long. The DNA for the CDR3 is TGTGCCAGCAGTTTCCAACCCGGGACCCAGTACTTC. This encodes CASSFQPGTQYF.

Notes on this clonotype: An end of the junction does not agree with germline; a read error may underlie this. The chain combines TRBV2 with TRBJ1-5; possible D gene TRBD1, 6 bases. The CDR3 extends over 15 amino acids. Per the germline V gene, CDR1 is SNHLY and CDR2 is FYNNEI. The CDR3 loop is CASSEGTHSNQPQHF. DNA of the CDR3: TGTGCCAGCAGCGAAGGGACACATAGCAATCAGCCCCAGCATTTT.

This clonotype has a count of ten or more. This chain uses TRBV2 with TRBJ2-5; perhaps TRBD2 as D (6 bases). Trimming shortened V by 8 bases and J by 3 bases, and 22 bases separated the two germline ends. This CDR3 comprises 16 residues. In germline, CDR1 is SNHLY, CDR2 FYNNEI. CDR3 protein: CASPGVGGPREETQYF. In DNA form, the CDR3 reads TGTGCCAGCCCCGGGGTCGGGGGACCAAGAGAAGAGACCCAGTACTTC. The entire variable domain, with the rest obtained from reference TRBV2 and TRBJ2-5, is as follows: EPEVTQTPSHQVTQMGQEVILRCVPISNHLYFYWYRQILGQKVEFLVSFYNNEISEKSEIFDDQFSVERPDGSNFTLKIRSTKLEDSAMYFCASPGVGGPREETQYFGPGTRLLVL.

In its sample, this clonotype was seen a few times. This chain uses TRBV19 with TRBJ1-1, with TRBD1 matching 7 bases. The CDR3 runs 15 residues. The ends lost 6 bases at V and 1 base at J; junction bases unmatched: 8. From germline, CDR1 is LNHDA and CDR2 SQIVND (reference sequence). The CDR3 reads CASRRTGGGNTEAFF. For the CDR3, the DNA is TGTGCCAGTAGACGGACAGGCGGGGGGAACACTGAAGCTTTCTTT.

This CDR3 is CASSESQIKAYEQYF. The CDR3 DNA follows: TGTGCCAGCAGTGAATCACAGATAAAAGCCTACGAGCAGTACTTC. This chain links TRBV2 with TRBJ2-7; no clear D gene. Germline V lookup: CDR1 SNHLY, CDR2 FYNNEI. This CDR3 is built from 15 residues. Deletions cut 2 bases from V and 2 bases from J, with 13 bases between.

This clonotype occurred many times. The rearrangement uses TRBV6-1 and TRBJ2-5; 7 positions match TRBD1. V dropped 2 bases and J dropped 7; count of bases not matched to a gene: 4. The germline gives CDR1 MNHNS, CDR2 SASEGT. CDR3 length: 13 residues. The CDR3 loop reads CASSEQGDVTQYF. In nucleotides, the CDR3 is TGTGCCAGCAGTGAACAGGGGGATGTGACCCAGTACTTC.

This clonotype was detected many times. The V gene is TRBV18, the J gene TRBJ1-3; D gene uncertain. Germline V gives CDR1 KGHSH, CDR2 LQKENI. The germline V and J ends were trimmed by 2 bases and 0 bases, with 8 bases remaining between them. This CDR3 spans 15 amino acids. The CDR3 region has the DNA TGTGCCAGCTCACCAAGTAGTAGCTCTGGAAACACCATATATTTT. Residues: CASSPSSSSGNTIYF.

This clonotype has just a few counts. The chain is built from TRBV19 and TRBJ2-2; possibly TRBD1 for D (6 bases). There are 14 residues in the CDR3. Germline V CDR1 and CDR2: LNHDA, SQIVND (reference sequence). The germline V and J ends were trimmed by 3 bases and 4 bases, with 9 bases remaining between them. The CDR3 spells CASSMTGVTGELFF. CDR3 DNA sequence: TGTGCCAGTAGTATGACAGGAGTCACCGGGGAGCTGTTTTTT.

This clonotype was observed at least ten times. The chain is built from TRBV12-3 or TRBV12-4 and TRBJ1-2; D possibly corresponds to TRBD1 (5 bases). Trimming stripped 4 bases from V and 4 bases from J, with 10 bases between. This CDR3 has 13 amino acids. This CDR3 is CASSSPRGYGYTF. CDR3 nucleotides: TGTGCCAGCAGTTCCCCTAGGGGCTATGGCTACACCTTC.

This clonotype was seen many times. V is TRBV12-5 and J is TRBJ2-6, with 7 bases fitting TRBD1. From germline, CDR1 is LGHNT and CDR2 FRNRAP. This CDR3 region has 22 residues. The V segment lost 1 base and the J segment 0 bases; nucleotides outside the gene matches: 18. The CDR3 region is CASGLAGTDPLRGSSGANVLTF. CDR3 bases: TGTGCTAGTGGTTTGGCCGGGACAGATCCCTTGAGGGGTAGCTCTGGGGCCAACGTCCTGACTTTC.

This clonotype was counted at least ten times. V is TRBV4-1 and J is TRBJ2-3, with TRBD1 matching over 7 bases. The CDR3 totals 17 residues. J gave up 2 bases and V 0 bases, and 8 bases lay outside the gene matches. Per germline, CDR1 MGHRA and CDR2 YSYEKL. The CDR3 DNA reads TGCGCCAGCAGCCAAGATCTGAAGGACAGGACCACAGATACGCAGTATTTT. It translates to CASSQDLKDRTTDTQYF.

Concerning this clonotype itself: Possible read error: a much larger clone is one base away. The rearrangement joins TRBV2 to TRBJ2-4; tentatively, D is TRBD1 or TRBD2 (6 bases each). Deletions cut 6 bases from V and 9 bases from J, with 24 bases between. CDR1 and CDR2 (germline): SNHLY, FYNNEI. The CDR3 spans 16 residues. CDR3 sequence reads: CASRTRTQGPSSIQYF. The DNA of the CDR3 is TGTGCCAGCAGGACTAGGACCCAGGGGCCGTCTAGCATTCAGTACTTC.

This chain links TRBV6-4 with TRBJ2-7, with 9 bases lining up with TRBD2. The CDR3 loop spans 13 amino acids. Germline loops: CDR1 MRHNA, CDR2 SNTAGT. The V and J ends lost 4 bases and 8 bases, in that order; junction bases with no gene match: 6. In DNA form, the CDR3 reads TGTGCCAGCAGTGCGACTAGCGGCCAGCAGCAGTACTTC. It codes for CASSATSGQQQYF.

The table lists this clonotype with many counts. The chain recombines TRBV2 with TRBJ2-7; 8 nucleotides match TRBD1. Looked up from germline, CDR1 is SNHLY and CDR2 is FYNNEI. With V trimmed by 11 bases and J by 3 bases, 6 bases remained unmatched. There are 12 residues in the CDR3. CDR3 nucleotide sequence: TGTGCCGGGCGACAGGGGCTCTACGAGCAGTACTTC. It codes for CAGRQGLYEQYF. The variable domain in full, with the rest retrieved from reference TRBV2 and TRBJ2-7, is EPEVTQTPSHQVTQMGQEVILRCVPISNHLYFYWYRQILGQKVEFLVSFYNNEISEKSEIFDDQFSVERPDGSNFTLKIRSTKLEDSAMYFCAGRQGLYEQYFGPGTRLTVT.

This clonotype was seen ten or more times. The chain is built from TRBV6-9 and TRBJ1-1; D is unresolved. Trimming shortened V by 3 bases and J by 3 bases, and 11 bases separated the two germline ends. Germline assignment: CDR1 MNHGY and CDR2 SVAAGI. The CDR3 has 14 amino acids. The CDR3 DNA follows: TGTGCCAGCAGTTACGGGAGGTTGTACACTGAAGCTTTCTTT. This codes for CASSYGRLYTEAFF.

The chain uses TRBV10-3 and TRBJ2-2; D remains ambiguous. V was cut by 2 bases and J by 2 bases, with 9 bases left in between. Germline V gene lookup returns CDR1 ENHRY and CDR2 SYGVKD. The CDR3 totals 15 residues. CDR3 in DNA: TGTGCCATCAGTGAGATTCTGATAAACACCGGGGAGCTGTTTTTT. Protein sequence: CAISEILINTGELFF.

This clonotype was seen a handful of times. The chain recombines TRBV7-2 with TRBJ2-2; D remains ambiguous. The V gene's germline CDR1 is SGHTA and CDR2 FQGNSA. The CDR3 length is 14 residues. V shed 4 bases and J shed 1 base, with 7 bases lying between them. CDR3 in amino acids: CASSYQRNTGELFF. The CDR3 DNA sequence: TGTGCCAGCAGCTACCAGAGGAACACCGGGGAGCTGTTTTTT.

The sample holds a few counts of this clonotype. The CDR3 DNA is TGTGCCAGCAGCGCGGCTGGGAGAACTGGCTACACCTTC. Residues: CASSAAGRTGYTF. The V and J genes are TRBV7-9 and TRBJ1-2, with no clear D. This CDR3 contains 13 residues. Per the germline V gene, CDR1 is SEHNR and CDR2 is FQNEAQ (reference sequence). V shed 5 bases and J shed 7 bases, with 14 bases lying between them.

This clonotype was recorded a few times. The chain has TRBV7-3 and TRBJ2-2; TRBD1 matches at 8 bases. The CDR3 loop spans 17 amino acids. Germline V lookup: CDR1 SGHTA, CDR2 FQGTGA. The ends lost 2 bases at V and 6 bases at J; junction bases unmatched: 11. CDR3 loop: CASSLDEGTGTPGELFF. DNA of the CDR3: TGTGCCAGCAGCTTAGACGAGGGGACAGGCACCCCCGGGGAGCTGTTTTTT.

This clonotype has ten or more counts. This CDR3 reads CSVEDGENTEAFF. The DNA for the CDR3 is TGCAGCGTTGAAGATGGGGAGAACACTGAAGCTTTCTTT. The genes are TRBV29-1 and TRBJ1-1; D remains unclear. The CDR3 has 13 residues. Germline V lookup: CDR1 SQVTM, CDR2 ANQGSEA. The V gene lost 0 bases and the J gene lost 1 base, with 6 bases spanning the gap.

There are a few counts of this clonotype. CDR3 loop: CASSLGQNLWSTEAFF. CDR3 sequence (DNA): TGTGCCAGCAGCTTAGGGCAGAACCTTTGGAGCACTGAAGCTTTCTTT. The chain carries TRBV7-8 and TRBJ1-1; D unresolved. Trimming left V 1 base short and J 4 bases short, with 16 bases between. Per the germline V gene, CDR1 is SGHVS and CDR2 is FQNEAQ. CDR3 length: 16 amino acids.

This clonotype was detected a few times. This rearrangement joins TRBV19 to TRBJ1-5; no clear D. The CDR3 runs 16 residues. Germline values: CDR1 LNHDA, CDR2 SQIVND (reference sequence). The V and J ends lost 3 bases and 7 bases respectively, with 19 bases between them. The CDR3 loop is CASSIGPTAPRQPQHF. The CDR3 DNA reads TGTGCCAGTAGTATCGGACCCACTGCTCCTAGACAGCCCCAGCATTTT. Using reference TRBV19 and TRBJ1-5 for the parts outside the CDR3, the full variable domain is DGGITQSPKYLFRKEGQNVTLSCEQNLNHDAMYWYRQDPGQGLRLIYYSQIVNDFQKGDIAEGYSVSREKKESFPLTVTSAQKNPTAFYLCASSIGPTAPRQPQHFGDGTRLSIL.

The CDR3 DNA reads TGTGCCAGCAGTTTAGTCAGCAGCTTCTCTGGGGCCAACGTCCTGACTTTC. Amino acids: CASSLVSSFSGANVLTF. The V gene is TRBV12-3 or TRBV12-4, the J gene TRBJ2-6; D unresolved. Trimming cost V 1 base and J 0 bases, with 10 bases left between them. The CDR3 covers 17 residues.